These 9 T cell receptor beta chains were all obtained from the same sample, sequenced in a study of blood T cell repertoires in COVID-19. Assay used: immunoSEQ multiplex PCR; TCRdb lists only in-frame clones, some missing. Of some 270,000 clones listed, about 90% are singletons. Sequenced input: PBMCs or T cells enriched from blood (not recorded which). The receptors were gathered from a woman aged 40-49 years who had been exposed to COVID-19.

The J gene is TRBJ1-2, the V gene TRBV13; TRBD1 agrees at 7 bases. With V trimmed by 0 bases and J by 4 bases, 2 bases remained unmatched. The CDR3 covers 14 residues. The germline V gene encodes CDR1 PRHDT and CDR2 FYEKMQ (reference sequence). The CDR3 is CASSLGGQLYGYTF. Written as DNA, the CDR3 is TGTGCCAGCAGCTTAGGGGGACAGCTCTATGGCTACACCTTC.

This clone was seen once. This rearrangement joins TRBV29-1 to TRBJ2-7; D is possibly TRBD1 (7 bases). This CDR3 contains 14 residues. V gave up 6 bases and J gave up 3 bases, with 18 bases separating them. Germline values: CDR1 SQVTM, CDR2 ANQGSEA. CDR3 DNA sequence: TGCAGCGTAGGGGGGACAGATCAATTCTACGAGCAGTACTTC. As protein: CSVGGTDQFYEQYF.

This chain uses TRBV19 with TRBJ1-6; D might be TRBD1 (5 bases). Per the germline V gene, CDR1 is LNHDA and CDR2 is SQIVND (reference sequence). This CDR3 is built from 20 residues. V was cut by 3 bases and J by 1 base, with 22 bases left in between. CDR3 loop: CASSMALIIPGGSYNSPLHF. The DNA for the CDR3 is TGTGCCAGTAGTATGGCTCTGATCATCCCCGGGGGGTCCTATAATTCACCCCTCCACTTT.

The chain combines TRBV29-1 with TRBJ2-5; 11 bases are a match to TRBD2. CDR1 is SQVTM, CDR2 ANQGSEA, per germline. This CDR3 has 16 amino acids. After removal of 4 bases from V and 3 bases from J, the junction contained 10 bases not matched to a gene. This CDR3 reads CSVAQMGLAAKETQYF. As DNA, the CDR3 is TGCAGCGTTGCCCAAATGGGACTAGCGGCAAAAGAGACCCAGTACTTC.

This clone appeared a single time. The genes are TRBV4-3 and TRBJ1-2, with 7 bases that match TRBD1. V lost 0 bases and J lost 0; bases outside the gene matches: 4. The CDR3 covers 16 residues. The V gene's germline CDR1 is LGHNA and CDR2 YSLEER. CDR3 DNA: TGCGCCAGCAGCCAAGAGGTACAGGGGTCTAACTATGGCTACACCTTC. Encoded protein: CASSQEVQGSNYGYTF.

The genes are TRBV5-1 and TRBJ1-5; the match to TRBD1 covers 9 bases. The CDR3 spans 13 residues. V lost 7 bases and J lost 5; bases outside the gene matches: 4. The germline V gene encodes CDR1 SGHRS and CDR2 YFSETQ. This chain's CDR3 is CASRDRDDQPQHF. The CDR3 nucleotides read TGCGCCAGCCGGGACAGGGATGATCAGCCCCAGCATTTT. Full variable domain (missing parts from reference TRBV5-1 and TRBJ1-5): KAGVTQTPRYLIKTRGQQVTLSCSPISGHRSVSWYQQTPGQGLQFLFEYFSETQRNKGNFPGRFSGRQFSNSRSEMNVSTLELGDSALYLCASRDRDDQPQHFGDGTRLSIL.

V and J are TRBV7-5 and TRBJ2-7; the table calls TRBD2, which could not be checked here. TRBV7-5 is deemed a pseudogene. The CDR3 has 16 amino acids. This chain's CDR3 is CARSLGTSPLGYEQYV. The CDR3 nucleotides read TGTGCCAGAAGCTTAGGGACTAGCCCCCTGGGGTACGAGCAGTACGTC.

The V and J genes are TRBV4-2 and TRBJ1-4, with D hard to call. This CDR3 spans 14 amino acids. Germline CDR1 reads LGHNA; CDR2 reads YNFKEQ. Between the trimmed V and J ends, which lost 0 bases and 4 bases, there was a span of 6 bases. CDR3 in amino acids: CASSQEASNEKLFF. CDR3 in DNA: TGTGCCAGCAGCCAAGAAGCGAGTAATGAAAAACTGTTTTTT.

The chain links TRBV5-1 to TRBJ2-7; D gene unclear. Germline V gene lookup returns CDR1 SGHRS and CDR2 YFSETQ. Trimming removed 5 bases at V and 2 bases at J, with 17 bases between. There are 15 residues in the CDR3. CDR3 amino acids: CASSRLGVRTYEQYF. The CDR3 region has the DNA TGCGCCAGCAGTCGCCTAGGAGTAAGGACCTACGAGCAGTACTTC.